Below, 17 T cell receptor beta chains from the same sample are listed, as sequenced in a study of post-analysis software for immune sequencing data. Study-wide results and caveats: Patients had higher frequencies than controls of roughly five TRBV segments, including TRBV5-6, TRBV5-1 and TRBV20-1.

TCR beta cDNA libraries included unique molecular identifiers. In TCRdb, the PCR reads were re-called with MiXCR into one record per CDR3 protein. The repertoire includes around 190,000 distinct CDR3 sequences, approximately 28% of them detected once, and roughly 3.5% sits in the top ten. Their antigens are not known. Sequenced material: blood. These TCRs come from a girl aged 2 to 17 with multiple sclerosis.

This clonotype was recorded at least ten times. The V call is TRBV7-2, the J call TRBJ2-6; D is uncertain. The CDR3 sequence is 14 residues long. CDR1 is SGHTA, CDR2 FQGNSA, per germline. The V and J ends lost 5 bases and 4 bases respectively, with 9 bases between them. CDR3 amino acids: CASSTMGGANVLTF. The CDR3 DNA is TGTGCCAGCAGCACTATGGGGGGGGCCAACGTCCTGACTTTC.

The rearrangement uses TRBV5-1 and TRBJ1-1; weak D call: TRBD1 (5 bases). Germline loops: CDR1 SGHRS, CDR2 YFSETQ. V was pared by 4 bases and J by 1 base, with 14 bases between. The CDR3 loop spans 15 amino acids. The CDR3 nucleotides are TGCGCCAGCAGCATCGCGAGGGGTAAGAACACTGAAGCTTTCTTT. Translation: CASSIARGKNTEAFF.

This clonotype was seen a single time. At one boundary the junction diverges from the germline segment, which might be a read error. The rearrangement uses TRBV10-3 and TRBJ2-3; TRBD2 agrees at 8 bases. Germline assignment: CDR1 ENHRY and CDR2 SYGVKD. This CDR3 comprises 17 residues. CDR3 loop: CAISENGRASFTDTQYF. CDR3 DNA: TGTGCCATCAGTGAGAACGGGAGGGCCTCCTTCACAGACACGCAGTATTTT.

In the case of this clonotype: A read error may produce the germline difference seen at one junction end. The chain combines TRBV6-1 with TRBJ2-1; 15 bases are a match to TRBD2. Germline CDR1 and CDR2: MNHNS and SASEGT. This CDR3 has 14 residues. CDR3 nucleotide sequence: TGTGCCAGCACCCGGACTAGCGGGAGGGATGAGCGGTTCTTC. As protein: CASTRTSGRDERFF.

This clonotype has a count of ten or more. The chain employs TRBV29-1 and TRBJ2-3; D uncertain. The CDR3 covers 17 residues. CDR1 and CDR2 from the germline V gene are SQVTM and ANQGSEA. V gave up 1 base and J gave up 0 bases, with 17 bases separating them. The CDR3 region is CSVEGVWQKKSTDTQYF. The CDR3 bases are TGCAGCGTTGAAGGGGTCTGGCAGAAAAAAAGCACAGATACGCAGTATTTT.

This clonotype has a count of ten or more. V and J are TRBV29-1 and TRBJ1-5; 7 nucleotides agree with TRBD1. V gave up 3 bases and J gave up 4 bases; unmatched junction bases: 3. Per germline, CDR1 SQVTM and CDR2 ANQGSEA. This CDR3 region has 13 residues. CDR3 sequence: CSVETGYNQPQHF. The CDR3, as DNA: TGCAGCGTTGAGACAGGGTATAATCAGCCCCAGCATTTT. Based on the CDR3 plus reference TRBV29-1 and TRBJ1-5, the full variable domain is SAVISQKPSRDICQRGTSLTIQCQVDSQVTMMFWYRQQPGQSLTLIATANQGSEATYESGFVIDKFPISRPNLTFSTLTVSNMSPEDSSIYLCSVETGYNQPQHFGDGTRLSIL.

The CDR3 region has the DNA TGTGCCAGCAGTGAAGACAGATACTTTAATTCACCCCTCCACTTT. Translating it yields CASSEDRYFNSPLHF. The J gene is TRBJ1-6, the V gene TRBV2; D call uncertain. This CDR3 contains 15 residues. Deletions cut 1 base from V and 6 bases from J, with 10 bases between. Germline CDR1 SNHLY, CDR2 FYNNEI. Together with reference TRBV2 and TRBJ1-6, the CDR3 gives the full variable domain: EPEVTQTPSHQVTQMGQEVILRCVPISNHLYFYWYRQILGQKVEFLVSFYNNEISEKSEIFDDQFSVERPDGSNFTLKIRSTKLEDSAMYFCASSEDRYFNSPLHFGNGTRLTVT.

This clonotype was picked up many times. The rearrangement uses TRBV29-1 and TRBJ2-3; D is tentatively TRBD1 or TRBD2 (5 bases each). Per germline, CDR1 SQVTM and CDR2 ANQGSEA. The CDR3 covers 17 residues. Trimming pared 6 bases from V and 7 bases from J, leaving 29 bases between. CDR3 sequence: CSVRGVPHALDSNTQYF. The CDR3 DNA reads as TGCAGCGTCAGAGGGGTCCCCCACGCTCTGGACTCAAATACGCAGTATTTT.

A single count supports this clonotype. Being one base from a much bigger clone, this may be a read error. The chain is built from TRBV29-1 and TRBJ1-5; a possible D gene is TRBD1 (6 bases). The germline V gene has CDR1 SQVTM and CDR2 ANQGSEA. Between the trimmed V and J ends, which lost 5 bases and 5 bases, there was a span of 13 bases. This CDR3 contains 13 residues. The CDR3 bases are TGCAGCGTTACAGGGTCAGGCGATCAGCCCCAGCATTTT. Residues: CSVTGSGDQPQHF.

As to this clonotype: A single base separates this from a much larger clone, so it may be a read error. The V and J genes are TRBV12-3 or TRBV12-4 and TRBJ2-1; D is uncertain. The CDR3 consists of 13 residues. Between the trimmed V and J ends, which lost 6 bases and 11 bases, there was a span of 17 bases. The CDR3 bases are TGTGCCAGCAGGTCGCAGCCACTAATGCAGCAGTTCTTC. It is translated as CASRSQPLMQQFF.

About this clonotype itself: One end of the junction varies from germline; a read error may be responsible. The rearrangement links TRBV18 to TRBJ2-3; maybe TRBD2 (5 bases). Per germline, CDR1 KGHSH and CDR2 LQKENI. This CDR3 has 14 amino acids. The CDR3 loop reads CAGSPRAGGDTQYF. The CDR3 DNA reads TGTGCCGGCTCACCACGGGCAGGAGGAGATACGCAGTATTTT.

In this sample, this clonotype turned up many times. J is TRBJ2-1 and V is TRBV5-1; a possible D gene is TRBD2 (6 bases). The CDR3 extends over 21 amino acids. Trimming took 0 bases from V and 0 from J, leaving 25 bases between them. The germline gives CDR1 SGHRS, CDR2 YFSETQ. The DNA of the CDR3 is TGCGCCAGCAGCTTGGCCTTTATTGGGGGACTGCGGGACCGCTCCTACAATGAGCAGTTCTTC. Translating gives CASSLAFIGGLRDRSYNEQFF.

As concerns this clonotype: A clone one base away is much larger, so this may be a read error. The V gene is TRBV4-1, the J gene TRBJ1-4, with D possibly matching TRBD1 (6 bases). The CDR3 has 16 residues. Trimming took off 0 bases at V and 6 bases at J, with 14 bases between the two ends. From germline, CDR1 is MGHRA and CDR2 YSYEKL. The CDR3 is CASSQERTVYDEKLFF. Here the CDR3 DNA reads TGCGCCAGCAGCCAAGAGAGGACAGTGTATGATGAAAAACTGTTTTTT.

V gene TRBV11-2 combines with J gene TRBJ2-1; D ambiguous. The CDR3 length is 16 residues. Germline CDR1 SGHAT, CDR2 FQNNGV. V was trimmed by 4 bases and J by 0 bases, leaving 13 bases between them. The DNA for the CDR3 is TGTGCCAGCAGCTCGCTCCGGGCAAGCTCCTACAATGAGCAGTTCTTC. Its protein product is CASSSLRASSYNEQFF. Filled out from reference TRBV11-2 and TRBJ2-1, the complete variable domain reads EAGVAQSPRYKIIEKRQSVAFWCNPISGHATLYWYQQILGQGPKLLIQFQNNGVVDDSQLPKDRFSAERLKGVDSTLKIQPAKLEDSAVYLCASSSLRASSYNEQFFGPGTRLTVL.

This chain joins TRBV3-1 and TRBJ1-1, with D hard to call. Germline V gives CDR1 LGHDT, CDR2 YNNKEL (reference sequence). V was trimmed by 4 bases and J by 1 base, leaving 13 bases between them. CDR3 length: 15 amino acids. The CDR3 loop is CASSPPGRANTEAFF. CDR3 in DNA: TGTGCCAGCAGCCCTCCCGGGAGGGCGAACACTGAAGCTTTCTTT.

This clonotype was detected a few times. The chain employs TRBV12-3 or TRBV12-4 and TRBJ1-6; 7 bases agree with TRBD1. Trimming took 6 bases from V and 3 from J; bases not matched to a gene: 5. CDR3 length: 15 amino acids. The CDR3 nucleotides read TGTGCCAGCAGCACGGGACAGCTCTATAATTCACCCCTCCACTTT. It encodes CASSTGQLYNSPLHF.

Ten or more counts support this clonotype. The gene calls are TRBV28 and TRBJ2-1; the D is unclear. CDR1 and CDR2 from the germline V gene are MDHEN and SYDVKM. The ends were cut back, 6 bases at V and 0 bases at J, with 6 bases in the middle. The CDR3 runs 13 residues. DNA for the CDR3: TGTGCCAGCAGGTCAGGCTCCTACAATGAGCAGTTCTTC. The encoded protein is CASRSGSYNEQFF.